Presented here are 23 T cell receptor beta chains from one specimen sequenced in a study of OX40 agonist ivuxolimab in advanced cancers. Sequencing used immunoSEQ multiplex PCR; TCRdb keeps in-frame clones, though not all of them. The data contain roughly 60,000 clones, 70% to 90% of them singletons. This specimen was CD4+ or CD8+ T cells sorted from blood, taken in a trial of the OX40 agonist ivuxolimab. The receptors originated from an adult with an advanced solid tumor such as melanoma, head and neck, liver or kidney cancer.

The rearrangement joins TRBV7-6 to TRBJ1-3, with D perhaps matching TRBD1 (5 bases). V lost 6 bases, J lost 2 bases, and 14 bases lay in between. This CDR3 comprises 15 residues. CDR1 SGHVS and CDR2 FNYEAQ come from the germline V gene. The CDR3 region has the DNA TGTGCCAGCAGTCTTCAGGGTAACACTGGAAACACCATATATTTT. It yields the protein CASSLQGNTGNTIYF.

The sample holds one count of this clone. The chain joins TRBV18 to TRBJ1-1; a possible D gene is TRBD1 (6 bases). CDR1 KGHSH and CDR2 LQKENI come from the germline V gene. The ends were cut back, 1 base at V and 5 bases at J, with 8 bases in the middle. The CDR3 totals 13 residues. This chain's CDR3 is CASSPQGGTEAFF. Here the CDR3 DNA reads TGTGCCAGCTCACCACAGGGGGGGACTGAAGCTTTCTTT.

The chain employs TRBV11-2 and TRBJ2-5; TRBD2 aligns across 7 bases. Near its end, the DNA agrees better with TRBJ2-7, so the J call may be wrong. The germline V gene encodes CDR1 SGHAT and CDR2 FQNNGV. The CDR3 totals 14 residues. The CDR3 DNA reads TGTGCCAGCAGCTTAGTCGGGAGGAATTACGAGCAGTACTTC. It codes for CASSLVGRNYEQYF.

This clone was observed once. The chain carries TRBV7-2 and TRBJ2-1; D is uncertain. Per germline, CDR1 SGHTA and CDR2 FQGNSA. V lost 5 bases to trimming and J lost 0 bases, with 11 bases between them. The CDR3 is 15 residues long. CDR3 DNA: TGTGCCAGCAGCCAGAGCGTCCGCTCCTACAATGAGCAGTTCTTC. The encoded protein is CASSQSVRSYNEQFF.

V usage is TRBV18 and J usage is TRBJ2-1, with D tentatively TRBD2 (6 bases). The CDR3 loop spans 13 amino acids. V shed 6 bases and J shed 6 bases, with 12 bases lying between them. Germline V gene lookup returns CDR1 KGHSH and CDR2 LQKENI. CDR3 sequence reads: CASSPGTPNEQFF. CDR3 DNA: TGTGCCAGCTCCCCCGGGACTCCCAATGAGCAGTTCTTC.

The J gene is TRBJ2-5, the V gene TRBV4-1; D remains unclear. Germline V lookup: CDR1 MGHRA, CDR2 YSYEKL. The CDR3 contains 13 residues. V was trimmed by 1 base and J by 4 bases, leaving 7 bases between them. CDR3 amino acids: CASSQGVLETQYF. DNA of the CDR3: TGCGCCAGCAGCCAAGGGGTTCTAGAGACCCAGTACTTC.

The gene calls are TRBV19 and TRBJ2-7; TRBD1 aligns across 8 bases. The V segment lost 5 bases and the J segment 0 bases; nucleotides outside the gene matches: 6. The germline V gene encodes CDR1 LNHDA and CDR2 SQIVND (reference sequence). The CDR3 extends over 15 amino acids. The CDR3 reads CASSSGTGSSYEQYF. As DNA, the CDR3 is TGTGCCAGTAGTTCCGGGACAGGTAGCTCCTACGAGCAGTACTTC. The variable domain in full, completed from reference TRBV19 and TRBJ2-7, reads DGGITQSPKYLFRKEGQNVTLSCEQNLNHDAMYWYRQDPGQGLRLIYYSQIVNDFQKGDIAEGYSVSREKKESFPLTVTSAQKNPTAFYLCASSSGTGSSYEQYFGPGTRLTVT.

The chain links TRBV7-3 to TRBJ2-1, with D perhaps TRBD2 (6 bases). Trimming removed 5 bases from V and 8 bases from J, with 19 bases in between. The CDR3 is made up of 15 amino acids. Germline lookup yields CDR1 SGHTA and CDR2 FQGTGA. CDR3 in DNA: TGTGCCAGCAGCCCAACCCCGGCTAGCGTCTATGAGCAGTTCTTC. It translates to CASSPTPASVYEQFF.

CDR3 DNA: TGCGCCAGCAGCCAAGAGGTACAGCTCCAAGAGACCCAGTACTTC. Translated: CASSQEVQLQETQYF. V is TRBV4-1 and J is TRBJ2-5; no clear D. Deletions cut 0 bases from V and 1 base from J, with 9 bases between. This CDR3 has 15 amino acids. Germline V gene lookup returns CDR1 MGHRA and CDR2 YSYEKL.

V is TRBV9 and J is TRBJ2-1; unclear D gene. This CDR3 comprises 16 residues. From germline, CDR1 is SGDLS and CDR2 YYNGEE. Trimming removed 4 bases at V and 0 bases at J, with 14 bases between. The CDR3 coding sequence is TGTGCCAGCAGCCCACCGGGCCCTAGCTCCTACAATGAGCAGTTCTTC. Translation: CASSPPGPSSYNEQFF.

The chain has TRBV11-3 and TRBJ2-5; 7 positions match TRBD1. CDR3 size: 13 residues. V was pared by 6 bases and J by 5 bases, with 6 bases of the junction left unmatched. CDR1 is SGHNT and CDR2 is YENEEA in the germline V gene. The CDR3 sequence is CASRGQNRETQYF. The DNA of the CDR3 is TGTGCCAGCAGGGGACAGAACCGGGAGACCCAGTACTTC.

The V call is TRBV6-1, the J call TRBJ2-4, with D possibly called TRBD1 or TRBD2 (5 bases each). CDR3 length: 13 amino acids. CDR1 is MNHNS, CDR2 SASEGT, per germline. V lost 7 bases and J 4 bases, leaving 11 bases between the germline ends. The CDR3 DNA is TGTGCCAGCACTCTCGGGACGAAAAACATTCAGTACTTC. Protein sequence: CASTLGTKNIQYF.

This chain uses TRBV5-4 with TRBJ2-7; D is perhaps TRBD1 (6 bases). V was cut by 2 bases and J by 2 bases, with 11 bases left in between. The CDR3 is 14 residues long. CDR1 is SGHNT, CDR2 YYREEE, per germline (reference sequence). The CDR3 nucleotides are TGTGCCAGCAGCTTTCAGGGGTCCACCTACGAGCAGTACTTC. Amino acids: CASSFQGSTYEQYF.

This clone was detected once. V and J are TRBV7-9 and TRBJ2-7; weak D call: TRBD2 (6 bases). V was clipped by 10 bases and J by 3 bases, with 13 bases between them. The CDR3 runs to 12 residues. The germline CDR1 and CDR2 sequences are SEHNR and FQNEAQ (reference sequence). The CDR3 DNA is TGTGCCACCGGACGGGGGTACTACGAGCAGTACTTC. Its protein product is CATGRGYYEQYF.

This clone has a single count. The chain links TRBV5-4 to TRBJ1-1, with D perhaps matching TRBD1 (5 bases). With 4 bases removed from V and 10 bases from J, the gap between germline ends came to 14 bases. Germline V gives CDR1 SGHNT, CDR2 YYREEE (reference sequence). This CDR3 contains 12 residues. In DNA, the CDR3 is TGTGCCAGCAGCGATGATACCGGGGGAGCTTTCTTT. It translates to CASSDDTGGAFF.

This chain joins TRBV28 and TRBJ2-6, with D uncertain. Trimming pared 6 bases from V and 0 bases from J, leaving 18 bases between. Germline V lookup: CDR1 MDHEN, CDR2 SYDVKM. This CDR3 has 18 amino acids. CDR3 bases: TGTGCCAGCAGCCTTTTGGAGTGGAAGGGCTCTGGGGCCAACGTCCTGACTTTC. Protein: CASSLLEWKGSGANVLTF.

V is TRBV5-8 and J is TRBJ2-1; D could derive from TRBD1 or TRBD2 (5 bases each). CDR1 is SGHTS and CDR2 is YDEGEE in the germline V gene. The CDR3 runs to 16 residues. Trimming cost V 0 bases and J 9 bases, with 19 bases left between them. The CDR3 here is CASSLGKGRPRGEQFF. The CDR3 nucleotides read TGTGCCAGCAGCTTGGGAAAGGGACGGCCTAGGGGTGAGCAGTTCTTC.

The chain has TRBV5-4 and TRBJ1-1; no definite D call. V was shortened by 5 bases and J by 4 bases, with 12 bases between the two germline ends. The CDR3 sequence is 13 residues long. CDR1 is SGHNT and CDR2 is YYREEE in the germline V gene (reference sequence). CDR3 DNA: TGTGCCAGCAGGCAGAGTGGGAGCACTGAAGCTTTCTTT. Amino acid sequence: CASRQSGSTEAFF.

CDR3 nucleotides: TGTGCCAGCAGCCTCTCGCGGGAGGGAGAGACCCAGTACTTC. Translation: CASSLSREGETQYF. The rearrangement links TRBV7-3 to TRBJ2-5; 9 nucleotides agree with TRBD2. The CDR3 contains 14 residues. V gave up 5 bases and J gave up 4 bases; unmatched junction bases: 5. The germline V gene encodes CDR1 SGHTA and CDR2 FQGTGA.

CDR3 coding DNA: TGTGCCAGACCCCATACTTGGGGACGGCCTAGCACAGATACGCAGTATTTT. Residues: CARPHTWGRPSTDTQYF. This chain connects TRBV21-1 to TRBJ2-3. TRBV21-1 counts as a pseudogene. This CDR3 region has 17 residues.

As to this clone: Germline is not matched at one junction end, which may reflect a read error. J is TRBJ1-2 and V is TRBV2; 7 nucleotides match TRBD1. Germline assignment: CDR1 SNHLY and CDR2 FYNNEI. This CDR3 region has 14 residues. CDR3 residues: CAGSHDRVDYGYTF. The DNA for the CDR3 is TGTGCCGGCAGTCATGACAGGGTCGACTATGGCTACACCTTC.

The V call is TRBV7-2, the J call TRBJ2-5; 8 nucleotides match TRBD1. The J call is doubtful: the DNA matches TRBJ2-7 better. The CDR3 consists of 14 residues. Germline CDR1 reads SGHTA; CDR2 reads FQGNSA. The CDR3 DNA reads as TGTGCCAGCAGCGTTGACAGGGGTAGGGACGAGCAGTACTTC. Its protein product is CASSVDRGRDEQYF.

This clone showed up just once. J is TRBJ2-5 and V is TRBV7-8, with D possibly TRBD2 on 5 matching bases. The CDR3 has 15 residues. V lost 1 base, J lost 4 bases, and 13 bases lay in between. Germline values: CDR1 SGHVS, CDR2 FQNEAQ. The CDR3: CASSLVPGEGETQYF. In DNA, the CDR3 is TGTGCCAGCAGCTTAGTACCGGGCGAGGGAGAGACCCAGTACTTC.